What follows are 17 T cell receptor beta chains derived from one specimen sequenced in a study of cytomegalovirus exposure and HLA in healthy donors. The PCR was carried out with 60 Vbeta primers and 13 Jbeta primers. Clones were read by immunoSEQ multiplex PCR, and TCRdb kept only the in-frame ones, dropping some. The specimen's table records approximately 200,000 clones. The source material was PBMCs. The receptors originated from a boy younger than 18 in good health and CMV-seronegative.

The chain joins TRBV10-3 to TRBJ2-7; TRBD1 agrees at 11 bases. The CDR3 is 14 amino acids. Trimming took 0 bases from V and 6 from J; bases not matched to a gene: 1. Germline lookup yields CDR1 ENHRY and CDR2 SYGVKD. The CDR3: CAISESDRGPEQYF. The CDR3 DNA sequence: TGTGCCATCAGTGAGTCGGACAGGGGGCCCGAGCAGTACTTC.

The genes are TRBV5-1 and TRBJ2-1; no clear D gene. This CDR3 spans 15 amino acids. V was clipped by 6 bases and J by 3 bases, with 16 bases between them. In germline, CDR1 is SGHRS, CDR2 YFSETQ. The CDR3 DNA sequence: TGCGCCAGCAAACGCCGCGCGGTCCACTACAATGAGCAGTTCTTC. Its protein product is CASKRRAVHYNEQFF.

The rearrangement uses TRBV5-6 and TRBJ1-1; D gene ambiguous. Trimming took off 4 bases at V and 5 bases at J, with 15 bases between the two ends. Germline CDR1 is SGHDT and CDR2 is YYEEEE. The CDR3 has 14 amino acids. The CDR3 DNA follows: TGTGCCAGCAGCCTCTTCGCCTCGGGTACTGAAGCTTTCTTT. It codes for CASSLFASGTEAFF.

The J gene is TRBJ2-3, the V gene TRBV7-9, with TRBD2 matching 7 bases. This CDR3 has 15 amino acids. Losses at the gene ends were 6 bases for V and 4 bases for J; bases not matched to a gene: 10. CDR1 and CDR2 from the germline V gene are SEHNR and FQNEAQ (reference sequence). The CDR3 reads CASSPGTIPPDTQYF. As DNA, the CDR3 is TGTGCCAGCAGTCCTGGGACTATCCCCCCAGATACGCAGTATTTT.

Points on this clone: A junction boundary mismatches the germline segment, possibly from a read error. This chain connects TRBV7-7 to TRBJ1-1; D is possibly TRBD1 (6 bases). The CDR3 sequence is 15 residues long. Germline-derived CDR1 and CDR2 are SSHAT and FNYEAQ (reference sequence). This chain's CDR3 is CASRPMGASDTEAFF. The CDR3 DNA is TGTGCTAGCAGGCCCATGGGGGCATCGGACACTGAAGCTTTCTTT.

This chain links TRBV4-1 with TRBJ2-1; D not certain. Trimming removed 2 bases at V and 8 bases at J, with 7 bases between. In germline, CDR1 is MGHRA, CDR2 YSYEKL. CDR3 length equals 12 residues. The CDR3 nucleotides are TGCGCCAGCAGCCAAAGTGGCTATGAGCAGTTCTTC. Protein: CASSQSGYEQFF.

This chain joins TRBV6-4 and TRBJ1-1; D call uncertain. In germline, CDR1 is MRHNA, CDR2 SNTAGT. CDR3 length: 16 residues. Trimming pared 0 bases from V and 3 bases from J, leaving 14 bases between. The chain's CDR3 is CASSDSARRLYTEAFF. DNA of the CDR3: TGTGCCAGCAGTGACTCAGCGCGAAGATTGTACACTGAAGCTTTCTTT.

The rearrangement uses TRBV13 and TRBJ2-5; possibly TRBD2 for D (7 bases). Trimming cost V 0 bases and J 4 bases, with 9 bases left between them. The CDR3 is 14 amino acids. Germline V CDR1 and CDR2: PRHDT, FYEKMQ (reference sequence). The CDR3 DNA reads as TGTGCCAGCAGCTTAGGGCGGGGGCTAGAGACCCAGTACTTC. This sequence encodes CASSLGRGLETQYF.

V is TRBV29-1 and J is TRBJ1-2, with no clear D. Germline CDR1 is SQVTM and CDR2 is ANQGSEA. The CDR3 spans 13 residues. Trimming took 1 base from V and 3 from J, leaving 9 bases between them. DNA of the CDR3: TGCAGCGTTGAAGGGAGGGAGGACTATGGCTACACCTTC. Protein sequence: CSVEGREDYGYTF.

This chain links TRBV4-1 with TRBJ2-1; 15 positions match TRBD2. Germline CDR1 MGHRA, CDR2 YSYEKL. V trimming: 3 bases; J trimming: 8 bases; junction bases outside the gene matches: 5. The CDR3 length is 16 residues. CDR3 residues: CASSHPGTSGGYEQFF. CDR3 nucleotides: TGCGCCAGCAGCCACCCCGGGACTAGCGGGGGGTATGAGCAGTTCTTC.

The V gene is TRBV27, the J gene TRBJ2-3; D gene uncertain. This CDR3 contains 16 residues. With 4 bases removed from V and 0 bases from J, the gap between germline ends came to 14 bases. The germline CDR1 and CDR2 sequences are MNHEY and SMNVEV (reference sequence). Here the CDR3 reads CASSSLLRLSTDTQYF. CDR3 nucleotides: TGTGCCAGCAGTTCGCTTTTGCGGCTTAGCACAGATACGCAGTATTTT.

V gene TRBV27 combines with J gene TRBJ2-5; 7 bases fit TRBD2. CDR1 is MNHEY, CDR2 SMNVEV, per germline (reference sequence). The CDR3 runs to 15 residues. Trimming cost V 7 bases and J 0 bases; bases outside gene matches: 8. Written as DNA, the CDR3 is TGTGCCAGCATTCAGAGCGGGGAACACCAAGAGACCCAGTACTTC. It is translated as CASIQSGEHQETQYF.

Concerning this clone: At one boundary the junction diverges from the germline segment, which might be a read error. The chain combines TRBV6-1 with TRBJ2-7; D remains ambiguous. The CDR3 loop spans 17 amino acids. Germline V CDR1 and CDR2: MNHNS, SASEGT. The CDR3 nucleotides read TGTGCCAGCGGTGAAGAGGCGCAGATTCAGAGGACCTACGAGCAGTACTTC. This translates into CASGEEAQIQRTYEQYF.

This sequence joins TRBV25-1 and TRBJ2-3, with TRBD1 as a possible D gene (5 bases). The germline CDR1 and CDR2 sequences are MGHDK and SYGVNS. V lost 2 bases, J lost 3 bases, and 15 bases lay in between. This CDR3 spans 16 amino acids. CDR3 residues: CASSEAWGPRTDTQYF. CDR3 DNA: TGTGCCAGCAGTGAAGCGTGGGGCCCAAGGACAGATACGCAGTATTTT.

The chain has TRBV10-3 and TRBJ2-1; 12 nucleotides match TRBD2. CDR3 size: 16 residues. Germline CDR1 ENHRY, CDR2 SYGVKD. The J segment lost 4 bases and the V segment lost 0 bases, leaving 1 base of the junction unmatched. CDR3 loop: CAISESTSGGYNEQFF. The CDR3 coding sequence is TGTGCCATCAGTGAGTCAACTAGCGGGGGGTACAATGAGCAGTTCTTC.

The chain carries TRBV2 and TRBJ2-1; D might be TRBD1 (6 bases). V was cut by 10 bases and J by 7 bases, with 11 bases left in between. The germline V gene has CDR1 SNHLY and CDR2 FYNNEI. The CDR3 extends over 11 amino acids. CDR3 DNA: TGTGCCATCACACAGGGTAATGAGCAGTTCTTC. It codes for CAITQGNEQFF.

The chain recombines TRBV30 with TRBJ2-7; 10 positions match TRBD1. Germline CDR1 is GTSNPN and CDR2 is SVGIG (reference sequence). J lost 2 bases, V lost 2 bases, and 9 bases had no gene match. The CDR3 consists of 16 residues. The CDR3: CAWSSTQGQGTYEQYF. As DNA, the CDR3 is TGTGCCTGGAGTAGTACTCAGGGACAGGGGACCTACGAGCAGTACTTC.